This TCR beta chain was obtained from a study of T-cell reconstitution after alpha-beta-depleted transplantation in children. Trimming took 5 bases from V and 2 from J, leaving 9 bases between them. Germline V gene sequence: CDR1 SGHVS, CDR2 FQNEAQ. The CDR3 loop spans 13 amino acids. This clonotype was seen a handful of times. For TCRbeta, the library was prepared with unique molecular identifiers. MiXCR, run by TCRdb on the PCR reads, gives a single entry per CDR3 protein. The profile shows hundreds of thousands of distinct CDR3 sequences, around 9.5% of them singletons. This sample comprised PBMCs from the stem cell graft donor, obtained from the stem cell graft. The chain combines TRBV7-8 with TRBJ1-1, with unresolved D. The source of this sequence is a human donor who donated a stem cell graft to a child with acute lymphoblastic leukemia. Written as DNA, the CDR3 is TGTGCCAGCAGCCCCCTCGGAAACACTGAAGCTTTCTTT. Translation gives CASSPLGNTEAFF.